What follows are 10 T cell receptor beta chains derived from one specimen sequenced in a study of CD8+ T cells in alopecia areata. RNA was extracted and reverse transcribed into cDNA as the sequencing template. The protocol was immunoSEQ multiplex PCR, while the TCRdb copy is restricted to in-frame clones and leaves out a portion. The sample yields 90,000 to 100,000 clones, around 55% seen once. Noted treatment: oral pan-JAK inhibitor, 5-10 mg twice daily. The sequences come from CD8+ T cells sorted from blood, collected at week 4, from a patient treated with tofacitinib. These receptors all come from a human donor with alopecia areata.

This clone was counted a single time. This chain links TRBV27 with TRBJ2-5; D is unresolved. Germline V gene lookup returns CDR1 MNHEY and CDR2 SMNVEV (reference sequence). This CDR3 has 13 residues. Trimming cost V 3 bases and J 4 bases, with 9 bases left between them. This CDR3 reads CASSLGFRETQYF. CDR3 in DNA: TGTGCCAGCAGTTTGGGATTTCGAGAGACCCAGTACTTC.

The rearrangement joins TRBV5-1 to TRBJ1-2; possible D gene TRBD1, 5 bases. The germline V gene has CDR1 SGHRS and CDR2 YFSETQ. The CDR3 loop spans 13 amino acids. V was pared by 1 base and J by 6 bases, with 10 bases between. The CDR3 DNA sequence: TGCGCCAGCAGCTTGTTACAGGTGGATGGCTACACCTTC. Protein sequence: CASSLLQVDGYTF.

The rearrangement joins TRBV7-9 to TRBJ2-1, with TRBD2 identical over 10 bases. The CDR3 runs to 17 residues. Germline trimming cut 5 bases from V and 3 bases from J; bases unmatched to any gene: 10. CDR1 is SEHNR, CDR2 FQNEAQ, per germline (reference sequence). CDR3 sequence reads: CASSILASGGHYNEQFF. As DNA, the CDR3 is TGTGCCAGCAGCATACTTGCTAGCGGGGGCCACTACAATGAGCAGTTCTTC.

This clone was detected only a few times. This chain connects TRBV30 to TRBJ1-1, with D unresolved. Germline V gene data show CDR1 as GTSNPN and CDR2 as SVGIG (reference sequence). Trimming removed 5 bases at V and 1 base at J, with 8 bases between. The CDR3 is 12 residues long. The CDR3, as DNA: TGTGCCTGGGCTCCCACGAACACTGAAGCTTTCTTT. The encoded protein is CAWAPTNTEAFF.

This clone appeared once. The gene calls are TRBV30 and TRBJ2-7, with D unresolved. CDR1 and CDR2 from the germline V gene are GTSNPN and SVGIG (reference sequence). V dropped 4 bases and J dropped 5 bases, with 12 bases sitting between them. The CDR3 extends over 12 amino acids. In DNA, the CDR3 is TGTGCCTGGAATCTTGGGTCGGACGAGCAGTACTTC. Translation gives CAWNLGSDEQYF.

This rearrangement joins TRBV19 to TRBJ2-7; D is unresolved. The CDR3 contains 13 residues. Trimming removed 5 bases at V and 4 bases at J, with 12 bases between. CDR1 LNHDA and CDR2 SQIVND come from the germline V gene (reference sequence). CDR3 protein: CASSSAVNYEQYF. The CDR3 bases are TGTGCCAGTAGTTCCGCAGTTAATTACGAGCAGTACTTC.

The genes are TRBV9 and TRBJ1-3; TRBD1 matches 7 bases. Losses at the gene ends were 4 bases for V and 2 bases for J; bases not matched to a gene: 6. The CDR3 covers 15 residues. CDR1 is SGDLS and CDR2 is YYNGEE in the germline V gene. CDR3 DNA: TGTGCCAGCAGCCCGAAGGGGGCCCCTGGAAACACCATATATTTT. Its protein product is CASSPKGAPGNTIYF.

The genes are TRBV4-1 and TRBJ2-1; possibly TRBD1 for D (6 bases). This CDR3 has 15 amino acids. Germline CDR1 and CDR2: MGHRA and YSYEKL. Trimming removed 1 base at V and 4 bases at J, with 11 bases between. The DNA of the CDR3 is TGCGCCAGCAGCCAAGTTGGGGACACTTACAATGAGCAGTTCTTC. Protein sequence: CASSQVGDTYNEQFF.

The rearrangement links TRBV6-5 to TRBJ2-7; TRBD2 matches at 9 bases. The CDR3 extends over 15 amino acids. Germline CDR1 MNHEY, CDR2 SVGAGI. The junction had 6 bases not matched to a gene; V was cut back by 6 bases and J by 0 bases. CDR3: CASSRLAVSSYEQYF. The DNA of the CDR3 is TGTGCCAGCAGCCGACTAGCGGTAAGCTCCTACGAGCAGTACTTC.

The sample holds a few counts of this clone. V usage is TRBV28 and J usage is TRBJ2-6; D not resolved. V gave up 4 bases and J gave up 0 bases, with 10 bases separating them. This CDR3 has 16 residues. Germline CDR1 reads MDHEN; CDR2 reads SYDVKM. CDR3 sequence: CASSSDVLSGANVLTF. DNA for the CDR3: TGTGCCAGCAGTTCGGACGTGCTCTCTGGGGCCAACGTCCTGACTTTC.